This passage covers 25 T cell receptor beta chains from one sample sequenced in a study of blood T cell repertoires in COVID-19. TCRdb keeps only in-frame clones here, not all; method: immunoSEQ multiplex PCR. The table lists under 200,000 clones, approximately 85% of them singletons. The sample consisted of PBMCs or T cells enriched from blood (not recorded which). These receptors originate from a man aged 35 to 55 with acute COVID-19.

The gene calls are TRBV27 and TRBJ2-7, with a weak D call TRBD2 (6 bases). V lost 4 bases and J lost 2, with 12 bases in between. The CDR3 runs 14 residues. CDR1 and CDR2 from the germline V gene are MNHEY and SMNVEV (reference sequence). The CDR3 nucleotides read TGTGCCAGCAGTTCGGCTAGCGCTACCTACGAGCAGTACTTC. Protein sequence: CASSSASATYEQYF.

The CDR3 reads CASSLELAGGNEQYF. The CDR3 bases are TGTGCCAGCAGCTTAGAACTAGCGGGAGGGAACGAGCAGTACTTC. The rearrangement links TRBV7-2 to TRBJ2-7, with 13 positions matching TRBD2. The CDR3 is 15 amino acids. The germline gives CDR1 SGHTA, CDR2 FQGNSA. Losses at the gene ends were 1 base for V and 5 bases for J; bases not matched to a gene: 2.

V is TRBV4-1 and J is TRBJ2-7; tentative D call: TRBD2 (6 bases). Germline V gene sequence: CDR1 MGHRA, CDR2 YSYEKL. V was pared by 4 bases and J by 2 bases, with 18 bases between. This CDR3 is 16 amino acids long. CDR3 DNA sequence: TGCGCCAGCAGCCTCGGAGGGCCTCCTTCCCCCTACGAGCAGTACTTC. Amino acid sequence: CASSLGGPPSPYEQYF.

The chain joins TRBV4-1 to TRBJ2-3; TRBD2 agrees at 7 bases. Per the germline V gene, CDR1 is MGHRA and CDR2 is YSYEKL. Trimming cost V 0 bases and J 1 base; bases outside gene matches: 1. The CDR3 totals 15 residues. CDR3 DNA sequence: TGCGCCAGCAGCCAAGACGCGGGGGGCACAGATACGCAGTATTTT. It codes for CASSQDAGGTDTQYF.

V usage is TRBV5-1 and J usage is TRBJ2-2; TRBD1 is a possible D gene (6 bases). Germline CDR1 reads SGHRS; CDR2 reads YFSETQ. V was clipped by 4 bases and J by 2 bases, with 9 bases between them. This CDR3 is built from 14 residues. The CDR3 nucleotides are TGCGCCAGCAGCGGGGGACATAACACCGGGGAGCTGTTTTTT. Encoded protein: CASSGGHNTGELFF.

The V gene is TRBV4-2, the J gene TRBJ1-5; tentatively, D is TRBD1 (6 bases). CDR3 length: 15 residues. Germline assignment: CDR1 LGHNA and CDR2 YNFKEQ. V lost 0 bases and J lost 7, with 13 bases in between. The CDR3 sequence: CASSQDRGREQPQHF. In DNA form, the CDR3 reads TGTGCCAGCAGCCAAGACAGGGGTAGAGAGCAGCCCCAGCATTTT.

The CDR3: CASSSTDSPVRHF. CDR3 DNA sequence: TGTGCCAGCAGTTCCACGGACTCCCCCGTCCGGCATTTT. The chain couples TRBV27 to TRBJ1-5; D gene uncertain. The CDR3 runs 13 residues. Germline V gene lookup returns CDR1 MNHEY and CDR2 SMNVEV (reference sequence). With 4 bases removed from V and 15 bases from J, the gap between germline ends came to 19 bases.

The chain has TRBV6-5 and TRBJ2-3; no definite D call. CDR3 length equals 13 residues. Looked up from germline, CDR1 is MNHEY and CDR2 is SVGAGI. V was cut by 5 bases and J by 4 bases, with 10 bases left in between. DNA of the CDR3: TGTGCCAGCAGTCCGGCAGGCGCAGATACGCAGTATTTT. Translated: CASSPAGADTQYF.

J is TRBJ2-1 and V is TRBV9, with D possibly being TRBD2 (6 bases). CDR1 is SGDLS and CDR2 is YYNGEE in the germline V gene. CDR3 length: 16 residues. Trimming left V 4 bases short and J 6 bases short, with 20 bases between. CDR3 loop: CASSSAPTRIGNEQFF. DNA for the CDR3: TGTGCCAGCAGCTCGGCACCGACTAGGATTGGCAATGAGCAGTTCTTC.

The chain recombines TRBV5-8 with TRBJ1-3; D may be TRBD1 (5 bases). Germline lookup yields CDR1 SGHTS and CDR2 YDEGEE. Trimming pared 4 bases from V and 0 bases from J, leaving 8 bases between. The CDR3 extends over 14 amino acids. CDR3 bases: TGTGCCAGCAGCATGGACAACTCTGGAAACACCATATATTTT. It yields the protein CASSMDNSGNTIYF.

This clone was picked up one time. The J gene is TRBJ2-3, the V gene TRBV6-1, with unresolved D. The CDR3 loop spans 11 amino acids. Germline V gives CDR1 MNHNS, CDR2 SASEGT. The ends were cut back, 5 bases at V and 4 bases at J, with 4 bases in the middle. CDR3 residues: CASSSSDTQYF. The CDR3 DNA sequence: TGTGCCAGCAGTTCGTCAGATACGCAGTATTTT.

CDR3 sequence: CASSSPSKGGDIQYF. The CDR3 bases are TGTGCCAGTAGTTCCCCCTCCAAGGGGGGGGACATTCAGTACTTC. The chain joins TRBV19 to TRBJ2-4, with D perhaps TRBD2 (7 bases). The V gene's germline CDR1 is LNHDA and CDR2 SQIVND (reference sequence). The length of the CDR3 is 15 residues. Trimming removed 5 bases at V and 8 bases at J, with 19 bases between. The complete variable domain, with remaining parts taken from reference TRBV19 and TRBJ2-4, reads DGGITQSPKYLFRKEGQNVTLSCEQNLNHDAMYWYRQDPGQGLRLIYYSQIVNDFQKGDIAEGYSVSREKKESFPLTVTSAQKNPTAFYLCASSSPSKGGDIQYFGAGTRLSVL.

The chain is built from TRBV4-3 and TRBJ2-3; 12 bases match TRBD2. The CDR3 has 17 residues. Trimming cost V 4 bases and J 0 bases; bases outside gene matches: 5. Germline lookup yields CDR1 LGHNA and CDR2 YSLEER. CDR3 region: CASSPRTSGASTDTQYF. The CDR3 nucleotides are TGCGCCAGCAGCCCCAGGACTAGCGGGGCTAGCACAGATACGCAGTATTTT.

CDR3 region: CASSQVVPYGYTF. The CDR3 nucleotides read TGCGCCAGCAGCCAAGTCGTCCCCTATGGCTACACCTTC. V is TRBV4-1 and J is TRBJ1-2, with D hard to call. Between the trimmed V and J ends, which lost 1 base and 4 bases, there was a span of 7 bases. Germline V CDR1 and CDR2: MGHRA, YSYEKL. The CDR3 consists of 13 residues.

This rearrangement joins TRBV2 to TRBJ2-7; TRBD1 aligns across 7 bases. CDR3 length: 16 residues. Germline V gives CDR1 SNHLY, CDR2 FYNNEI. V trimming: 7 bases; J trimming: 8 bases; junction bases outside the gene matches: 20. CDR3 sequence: CASTFDGGQTRGKQYF. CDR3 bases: TGTGCCAGCACTTTCGATGGGGGACAGACAAGGGGGAAGCAGTACTTC.

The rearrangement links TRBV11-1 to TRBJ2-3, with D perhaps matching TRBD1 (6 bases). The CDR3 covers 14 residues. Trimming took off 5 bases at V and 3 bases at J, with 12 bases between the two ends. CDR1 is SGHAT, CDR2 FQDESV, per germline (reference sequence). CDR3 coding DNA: TGTGCCAGCAGCCGCGTTACAGGGACAGATACGCAGTATTTT. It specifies CASSRVTGTDTQYF.

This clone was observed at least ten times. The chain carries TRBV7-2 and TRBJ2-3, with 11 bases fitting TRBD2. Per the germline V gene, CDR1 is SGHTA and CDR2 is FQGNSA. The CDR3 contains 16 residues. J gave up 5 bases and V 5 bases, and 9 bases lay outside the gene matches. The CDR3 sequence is CASSPSSGRAIDTQYF. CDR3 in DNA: TGTGCCAGCAGCCCCAGTAGCGGGAGGGCCATAGATACGCAGTATTTT.

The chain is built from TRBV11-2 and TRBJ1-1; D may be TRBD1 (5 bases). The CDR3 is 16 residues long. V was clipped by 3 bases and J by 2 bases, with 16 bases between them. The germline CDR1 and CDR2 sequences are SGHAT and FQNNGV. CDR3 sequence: CASSFSGGERNTEAFF. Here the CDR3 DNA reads TGTGCCAGCAGCTTTTCTGGGGGGGAGAGAAACACTGAAGCTTTCTTT. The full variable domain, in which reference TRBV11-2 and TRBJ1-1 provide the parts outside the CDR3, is EAGVAQSPRYKIIEKRQSVAFWCNPISGHATLYWYQQILGQGPKLLIQFQNNGVVDDSQLPKDRFSAERLKGVDSTLKIQPAKLEDSAVYLCASSFSGGERNTEAFFGQGTRLTVV.

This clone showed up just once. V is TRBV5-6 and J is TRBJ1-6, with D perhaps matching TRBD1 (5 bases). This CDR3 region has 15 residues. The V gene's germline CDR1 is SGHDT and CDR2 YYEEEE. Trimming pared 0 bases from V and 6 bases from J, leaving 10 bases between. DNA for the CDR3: TGTGCCAGCAGCTTGGGGCGGCAGGGTAATTCACCCCTCCACTTT. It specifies CASSLGRQGNSPLHF.

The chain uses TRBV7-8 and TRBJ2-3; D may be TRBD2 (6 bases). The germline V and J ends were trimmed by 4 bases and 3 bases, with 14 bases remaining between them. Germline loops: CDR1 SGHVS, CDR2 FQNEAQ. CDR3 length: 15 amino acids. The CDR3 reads CASSSGHGLTDTQYF. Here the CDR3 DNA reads TGTGCCAGCAGCTCAGGACACGGACTAACAGATACGCAGTATTTT.

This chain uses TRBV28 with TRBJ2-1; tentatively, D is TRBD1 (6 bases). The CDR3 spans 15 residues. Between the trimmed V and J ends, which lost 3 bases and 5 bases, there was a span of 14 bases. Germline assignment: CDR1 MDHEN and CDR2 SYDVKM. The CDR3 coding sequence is TGTGCCAGCAGTTTCACCGGGACACCAAACAATGAGCAGTTCTTC. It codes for CASSFTGTPNNEQFF.

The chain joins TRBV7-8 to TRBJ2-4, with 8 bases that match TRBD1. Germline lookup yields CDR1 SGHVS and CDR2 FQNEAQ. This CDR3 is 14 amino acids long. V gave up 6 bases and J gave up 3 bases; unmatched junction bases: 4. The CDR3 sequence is CASSPTGGKNIQYF. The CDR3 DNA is TGTGCCAGCAGTCCCACAGGGGGCAAAAACATTCAGTACTTC.

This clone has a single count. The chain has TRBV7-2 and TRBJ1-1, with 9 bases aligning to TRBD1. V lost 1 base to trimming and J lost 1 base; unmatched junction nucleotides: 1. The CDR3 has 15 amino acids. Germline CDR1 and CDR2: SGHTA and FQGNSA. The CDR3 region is CASSLGGQGNTEAFF. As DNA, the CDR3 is TGTGCCAGCAGCTTAGGGGGACAGGGGAACACTGAAGCTTTCTTT. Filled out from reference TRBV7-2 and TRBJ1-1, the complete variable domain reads GAGVSQSPSNKVTEKGKDVELRCDPISGHTALYWYRQSLGQGLEFLIYFQGNSAPDKSGLPSDRFSAERTGGSVSTLTIQRTQQEDSAVYLCASSLGGQGNTEAFFGQGTRLTVV.

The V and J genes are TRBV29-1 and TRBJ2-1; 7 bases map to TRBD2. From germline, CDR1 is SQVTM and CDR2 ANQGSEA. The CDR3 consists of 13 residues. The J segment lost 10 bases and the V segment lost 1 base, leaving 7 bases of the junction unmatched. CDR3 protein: CSVEGGGLSEQFF. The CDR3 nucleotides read TGCAGCGTTGAAGGGGGAGGGCTAAGCGAGCAGTTCTTC.

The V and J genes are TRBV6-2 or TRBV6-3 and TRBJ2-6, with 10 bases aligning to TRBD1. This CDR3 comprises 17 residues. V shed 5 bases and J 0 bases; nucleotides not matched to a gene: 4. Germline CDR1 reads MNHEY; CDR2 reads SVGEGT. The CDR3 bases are TGTGCCAGCAGTCGGGGACAGGGGAGCTCTGGGGCCAACGTCCTGACTTTC. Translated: CASSRGQGSSGANVLTF.